The T cell receptor (beta chain) described here comes from a study of OX40 agonist ivuxolimab in advanced cancers. Study details: Patients received ivuxolimab, an agonistic anti-OX40 (CD134) antibody. Enrollees could have had prior anti-PD-1, anti-PD-L1 or anti-CTLA-4 therapy, which more than 30% had received. Study-wide findings and caveats: At doses 0.1 to 3.0 mg/kg, CD4+ and CD8+ clones expanded.

About this clone: Its antigen is not known.

CDR3 size: 15 residues. Per germline, CDR1 MNHNY and CDR2 SVGAGI (reference sequence). V gave up 6 bases and J gave up 2 bases; unmatched junction bases: 7. The assay was immunoSEQ multiplex PCR, and TCRdb's table has in-frame clones only and misses some. The sample holds around 100,000 clones, 89% seen once. The sample here was CD4+ or CD8+ T cells sorted from blood, taken in a trial of the OX40 agonist ivuxolimab. The V call is TRBV6-6, the J call TRBJ2-7, with 10 nucleotides matching TRBD2. The sequence derives from an adult with an advanced solid tumor such as melanoma, head and neck, liver or kidney cancer. The CDR3 sequence: CASRGVLAGTYEQYF. Here the CDR3 DNA reads TGTGCCAGCAGGGGGGTACTAGCGGGAACCTACGAGCAGTACTTC.